The following is a T cell receptor (beta chain) sequence with its context. J lost 1 base, V lost 2 bases, and 11 bases had no gene match. The germline gives CDR1 LGHDT, CDR2 YNNKEL (reference sequence). The CDR3 covers 17 residues. The sample belongs to a study of blood T cell repertoires in COVID-19. In the study overall: From the United States, Italy and Spain came samples of acute and convalescent COVID-19. T cells, B-cell-depleted T cells, or PBMCs provided the cDNA or gDNA that served as material.

Per the original data handling: How many nucleated cells were present was estimated from reference gene primer amplification. The assay was immunoSEQ multiplex PCR, and TCRdb's table has in-frame clones only and misses some. D and trimming were read from the DNA, whereas the V and J calls and clone size are those reported in that table. The data hold 150,000 or so clones, with roughly 78% observed a single time. The gene calls are TRBV3-1 (or the pseudogene TRBV3-2) and TRBJ2-7, with 7 bases that match TRBD1. Sequencing input: peripheral blood. The TCR sequence derives from a man at least 80 years old with acute or convalescent COVID-19. The CDR3 spells CASSQSRGPNRSYEQYF. The CDR3 nucleotides read TGTGCCAGCAGCCAATCAAGGGGGCCTAACCGATCCTACGAGCAGTACTTC.